These 26 T cell receptor beta chains originate from one sample sequenced in a study of T cell repertoires in cytomegalovirus infection. MiXCR, applied by TCRdb to the reads, yields one record per CDR3 protein. The sample records about 570,000 distinct CDR3 sequences, under 45% being singletons. Antigens for these TCRs are unknown. The material was cultured PBMCs, obtained from culture after CMV antigen stimulation. The receptors were gathered from a human donor in good health (CMV status not recorded). Some clones in this sample may be carry-over from other donors' samples.

This clonotype turned up a few times. This chain links TRBV20-1 with TRBJ2-2; possibly TRBD1 for D (6 bases). The germline V and J ends were trimmed by 6 bases and 3 bases, with 20 bases remaining between them. CDR1 is DFQATT and CDR2 is SNEGSKA in the germline V gene (reference sequence). This CDR3 has 16 amino acids. The CDR3 loop is CSARRTGSGDTGELFF. CDR3 DNA: TGCAGTGCCAGAAGAACAGGGTCTGGGGACACCGGGGAGCTGTTTTTT.

The gene calls are TRBV5-4 and TRBJ2-6, with D possibly matching TRBD2 (5 bases). This CDR3 contains 16 residues. CDR1 is SGHNT, CDR2 YYREEE, per germline (reference sequence). Trimming left V 3 bases short and J 4 bases short, with 14 bases between. The CDR3 nucleotides read TGTGCCAGCAGCTCGGACTCTTGGTCCGGGGCCAACGTCCTGACTTTC. This gives the protein CASSSDSWSGANVLTF.

This clonotype was detected a few times. The CDR3 DNA follows: TGTGCCAGCAGCCGGACTAGCACGGATCAAGATACGCAGTATTTT. Its protein product is CASSRTSTDQDTQYF. The chain employs TRBV5-6 and TRBJ2-3; TRBD2 aligns across 8 bases. The V segment lost 4 bases and the J segment 5 bases; nucleotides outside the gene matches: 9. Germline V gene lookup returns CDR1 SGHDT and CDR2 YYEEEE. The CDR3 sequence is 15 residues long. The full variable domain, rest sourced from reference TRBV5-6 and TRBJ2-3, is DAGVTQSPTHLIKTRGQQVTLRCSPKSGHDTVSWYQQALGQGPQFIFQYYEEEERQRGNFPDRFSGHQFPNYSSELNVNALLLGDSALYLCASSRTSTDQDTQYFGPGTRLTVL.

The rearrangement links TRBV29-1 to TRBJ2-7; 9 bases line up with TRBD1. The CDR3 sequence is 12 residues long. V trimming: 2 bases; J trimming: 12 bases; junction bases outside the gene matches: 8. Germline V CDR1 and CDR2: SQVTM, ANQGSEA. Here the CDR3 reads CSVETGGDGGYF. CDR3 bases: TGCAGCGTTGAAACAGGGGGCGATGGTGGGTACTTC.

The chain joins TRBV7-6 to TRBJ2-5; maybe TRBD1 (5 bases). Trimming removed 7 bases from V and 4 bases from J, with 19 bases in between. From germline, CDR1 is SGHVS and CDR2 FNYEAQ. There are 15 residues in the CDR3. The CDR3 here is CASTAGSGNGETQYF. The CDR3 coding sequence is TGTGCCAGCACCGCAGGGTCGGGTAATGGAGAGACCCAGTACTTC.

This clonotype was recorded a few times. The chain uses TRBV7-9 and TRBJ2-1; possible D gene TRBD2, 5 bases. V lost 5 bases to trimming and J lost 6 bases, with 20 bases between them. Per germline, CDR1 SEHNR and CDR2 FQNEAQ (reference sequence). There are 16 residues in the CDR3. The CDR3 DNA reads TGTGCCAGCAGCCCTCCCGGGGAGCGGCGGAGCAATGAGCAGTTCTTC. This sequence encodes CASSPPGERRSNEQFF.

This chain links TRBV7-4 with TRBJ2-7, with 8 bases that match TRBD1. The germline V gene has CDR1 SGHVT and CDR2 SQSDAQ. V dropped 6 bases and J dropped 2; count of bases not matched to a gene: 12. This CDR3 has 16 residues. Here the CDR3 DNA reads TGTGCCAGCAGTGGAAACTCCGGGACAGGTGCCTACGAGCAGTACTTC. It is translated as CASSGNSGTGAYEQYF.

This sequence joins TRBV2 and TRBJ2-5; D uncertain. Deletions cut 5 bases from V and 1 base from J, with 8 bases between. CDR1 and CDR2 from the germline V gene are SNHLY and FYNNEI. CDR3 length: 13 residues. CDR3 DNA: TGTGCCAGCAGTTCGGAATCCCAAGAGACCCAGTACTTC. Translation: CASSSESQETQYF.

The chain links TRBV10-3 to TRBJ2-5; perhaps TRBD1 as D (5 bases). CDR3 length: 14 residues. Trimming left V 2 bases short and J 2 bases short, with 9 bases between. Germline CDR1 is ENHRY and CDR2 is SYGVKD. The CDR3 sequence is CAISEPRQQETQYF. CDR3 DNA sequence: TGTGCCATCAGTGAGCCTCGACAGCAAGAGACCCAGTACTTC.

There are a few counts of this clonotype. The chain has TRBV25-1 and TRBJ2-2; D is perhaps TRBD1 (6 bases). Germline CDR1 reads MGHDK; CDR2 reads SYGVNS. This CDR3 has 15 amino acids. V was cut by 4 bases and J by 8 bases, with 17 bases left in between. The CDR3 DNA sequence: TGTGCCAGCAGTGTAGGGGACACCCGGATTGGGGAGCTGTTTTTT. It codes for CASSVGDTRIGELFF. The complete variable domain, with remaining parts taken from reference TRBV25-1 and TRBJ2-2, reads EADIYQTPRYLVIGTGKKITLECSQTMGHDKMYWYQQDPGMELHLIHYSYGVNSTEKGDLSSESTVSRIRTEHFPLTLESARPSHTSQYLCASSVGDTRIGELFFGEGSRLTVL.

The V and J genes are TRBV7-2 and TRBJ2-7; the match to TRBD2 covers 9 bases. Trimming removed 5 bases from V and 0 bases from J; junction bases left unmatched: 5. Germline CDR1 is SGHTA and CDR2 is FQGNSA. The CDR3 covers 15 residues. CDR3 loop: CASSVSGGSSYEQYF. The CDR3 nucleotides read TGTGCCAGCAGCGTCAGCGGGGGGAGCTCCTACGAGCAGTACTTC.

This clonotype was seen only a few times. The chain uses TRBV19 and TRBJ1-2; a weak D match, TRBD1 (5 bases). The germline V gene encodes CDR1 LNHDA and CDR2 SQIVND (reference sequence). The CDR3 is made up of 13 amino acids. V was clipped by 3 bases and J by 6 bases, with 11 bases between them. CDR3 DNA sequence: TGTGCCAGTAGTATCAGGGACCGGGATGGCTACACCTTC. It encodes CASSIRDRDGYTF.

This clonotype is medium-sized in the sample. V gene TRBV7-8 combines with J gene TRBJ2-2, with D unclear. The CDR3 runs 13 residues. V lost 4 bases and J 6 bases, leaving 9 bases between the germline ends. Germline CDR1 SGHVS, CDR2 FQNEAQ. CDR3 nucleotides: TGTGCCAGCAGCTGGCCGCGTTCCGGGGAGCTGTTTTTT. Amino acid sequence: CASSWPRSGELFF.

This clonotype was observed once. The V and J genes are TRBV20-1 and TRBJ1-1; no clear D. Trimming removed 3 bases from V and 0 bases from J, with 11 bases in between. The germline CDR1 and CDR2 sequences are DFQATT and SNEGSKA (reference sequence). The CDR3 is 14 amino acids. The CDR3 region has the DNA TGCAGTGCTAGGGCCGGGAGTTTGAACACTGAAGCTTTCTTT. Translation: CSARAGSLNTEAFF.

V is TRBV15 and J is TRBJ2-3, with D hard to call. CDR1 is LNHNV and CDR2 is YYDKDF in the germline V gene (reference sequence). The CDR3 contains 16 residues. V lost 0 bases to trimming and J lost 6 bases, with 16 bases between them. CDR3 in DNA: TGTGCCACCAGCAGAGACAGCTTAATGGTGGTTGATACGCAGTATTTT. Protein product: CATSRDSLMVVDTQYF.

The V call is TRBV5-4, the J call TRBJ1-1; D is undetermined. This CDR3 contains 14 residues. Germline V lookup: CDR1 SGHNT, CDR2 YYREEE (reference sequence). V was shortened by 6 bases and J by 3 bases, with 15 bases between the two germline ends. CDR3 in amino acids: CASKAEPEDTEAFF. The CDR3 region has the DNA TGTGCCAGCAAGGCTGAACCTGAGGACACTGAAGCTTTCTTT.

This clonotype has only one observation. The chain recombines TRBV10-3 with TRBJ1-2; 9 nucleotides line up with TRBD1. Germline V gene data show CDR1 as ENHRY and CDR2 as SYGVKD. V shed 0 bases and J 4 bases; nucleotides not matched to a gene: 9. The CDR3 has 17 amino acids. CDR3 residues: CAISESKGTGKAYGYTF. The CDR3 coding sequence is TGTGCCATCAGTGAGTCGAAAGGGACAGGGAAAGCCTATGGCTACACCTTC.

This sequence joins TRBV7-9 and TRBJ2-7; 10 bases match TRBD2. This CDR3 spans 15 amino acids. V dropped 5 bases and J dropped 7; count of bases not matched to a gene: 11. Germline lookup yields CDR1 SEHNR and CDR2 FQNEAQ (reference sequence). This CDR3 reads CASSTLAGGSGEQYF. The DNA for the CDR3 is TGTGCCAGCAGCACCTTAGCGGGAGGATCGGGGGAGCAGTACTTC.

V usage is TRBV10-3 and J usage is TRBJ2-4; no reliable D call. Germline V gene sequence: CDR1 ENHRY, CDR2 SYGVKD. Trimming cost V 11 bases and J 0 bases, with 11 bases left between them. There are 13 residues in the CDR3. The CDR3 is CASALLAKNIQYF. The CDR3 nucleotides are TGTGCCTCGGCTCTTCTAGCCAAAAACATTCAGTACTTC.

This clonotype was seen once. The chain joins TRBV6-6 to TRBJ1-5; 9 nucleotides align to TRBD1. The CDR3 is 16 residues long. CDR1 and CDR2 (germline): MNHNY, SVGAGI (reference sequence). V shed 6 bases and J 7 bases; nucleotides not matched to a gene: 13. CDR3 nucleotides: TGTGCCAGCAGGGACCCGGGACAGGGACCGGGACAGCCCCAGCATTTT. It specifies CASRDPGQGPGQPQHF.

In this sample, this clonotype turned up many times. The chain combines TRBV7-2 with TRBJ2-2; D is perhaps TRBD1 or TRBD2 (7 bases each). Germline values: CDR1 SGHTA, CDR2 FQGNSA. V gave up 5 bases and J gave up 3 bases, with 16 bases separating them. The CDR3 has 16 residues. The CDR3 DNA is TGTGCCAGCAGCCCACAGGGGAGGGTGGACACCGGGGAGCTGTTTTTT. Its translation: CASSPQGRVDTGELFF.

The chain carries TRBV6-1 and TRBJ1-6; tentative D call: TRBD1 (6 bases). CDR1 MNHNS and CDR2 SASEGT come from the germline V gene. CDR3 length: 15 residues. Trimming removed 7 bases from V and 5 bases from J, with 15 bases in between. The CDR3 coding sequence is TGTGCCAGCACCTCCGGGACAACCAATAATTCACCCCTCCACTTT. The encoded protein is CASTSGTTNNSPLHF.

This clonotype was counted a few times. The V and J genes are TRBV12-3 or TRBV12-4 and TRBJ2-5; 10 bases are a match to TRBD1. J gave up 4 bases and V 6 bases, and 8 bases lay outside the gene matches. The CDR3 totals 15 residues. CDR3 region: CASSSGDRGSETQYF. The CDR3 DNA is TGTGCCAGCAGCTCGGGGGACAGGGGTTCAGAGACCCAGTACTTC.

This clonotype has just a few counts. The genes are TRBV20-1 and TRBJ1-2; 11 positions match TRBD1. The CDR3 has 19 amino acids. CDR1 DFQATT and CDR2 SNEGSKA come from the germline V gene (reference sequence). V trimming: 0 bases; J trimming: 3 bases; junction bases outside the gene matches: 15. The CDR3 bases are TGCAGTGCTAGAGATCCCCCCGGACAGGGGGCTTGGGTAGACTATGGCTACACCTTC. Protein product: CSARDPPGQGAWVDYGYTF.

In its sample, this clonotype was seen many times. CDR3 loop: CASSLSGGAYNEQFF. The CDR3 DNA follows: TGTGCCAGCAGCTTAAGCGGGGGGGCGTACAATGAGCAGTTCTTC. The chain carries TRBV7-6 and TRBJ2-1; TRBD2 aligns across 10 bases. The CDR3 contains 15 residues. V lost 2 bases and J lost 4; bases outside the gene matches: 2. CDR1 and CDR2 (germline): SGHVS, FNYEAQ.

The chain combines TRBV2 with TRBJ2-7; the D gene could be TRBD1 or TRBD2 (5 bases each). CDR3 length equals 14 residues. V was cut by 5 bases and J by 3 bases, with 14 bases left in between. Germline loops: CDR1 SNHLY, CDR2 FYNNEI. CDR3 in amino acids: CASSFPGTYYEQYF. The DNA for the CDR3 is TGTGCCAGCAGTTTCCCCGGGACCTACTACGAGCAGTACTTC.